The clone carrying this T cell receptor (beta chain) appeared a few times. Its antigen is currently unknown. This entry belongs to a study of vaccination and CD4 T cells after COVID-19. The CDR3 is 16 residues long. Germline CDR1 is SGHTA and CDR2 is FQGTGA. With V trimmed by 3 bases and J by 10 bases, 11 bases remained unmatched. The assay that was used to sequence DNA from cultured CD4+ T cells was the Oncomine TCR Beta short-read assay. TCRdb passed the PCR reads through MiXCR, listing each CDR3 protein once. The sample consists of about 13,000 distinct CDR3 sequences, around 44% of them appearing once. Treatment given: roughly 10-day PBMC culture with coronavirus spike peptide pools or control peptides (ViraFEST assay). Half-medium replacement with fresh IL-2 medium took place on days 3 and 7.

The receptor's source is a human donor who had recovered from COVID-19. The sample was CD4+ T cells from blood, cultured in vitro. The V gene is TRBV7-3, the J gene TRBJ1-6, with 8 bases identical to TRBD1. The CDR3 region is CASSFTPAGGRSPLHF. The CDR3 nucleotides are TGTGCCAGCAGCTTCACCCCGGCAGGGGGCCGGTCACCCCTCCACTTT.